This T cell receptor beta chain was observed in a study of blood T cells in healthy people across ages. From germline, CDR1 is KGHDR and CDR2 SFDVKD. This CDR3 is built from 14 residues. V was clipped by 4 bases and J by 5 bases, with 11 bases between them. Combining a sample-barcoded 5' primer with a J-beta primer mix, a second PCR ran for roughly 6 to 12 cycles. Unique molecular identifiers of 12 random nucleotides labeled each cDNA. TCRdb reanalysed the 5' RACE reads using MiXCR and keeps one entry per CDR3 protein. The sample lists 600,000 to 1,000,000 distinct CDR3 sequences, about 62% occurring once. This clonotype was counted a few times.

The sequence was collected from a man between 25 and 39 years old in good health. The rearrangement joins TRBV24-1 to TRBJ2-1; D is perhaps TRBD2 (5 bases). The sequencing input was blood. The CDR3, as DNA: TGTGCCACCAGTGACCAACTAGTCAACAATGAGCAGTTCTTC. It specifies CATSDQLVNNEQFF.